This entry describes one T cell receptor (beta chain). No antigen is known for it. The source of the sample is a study of vaccination and CD4 T cells after COVID-19. The Oncomine TCR Beta short-read assay was what sequenced the DNA obtained from cultured CD4+ T cells. MiXCR, applied by TCRdb to the PCR reads, yields one record per CDR3 protein. Of over 2,500 distinct CDR3 sequences listed, less than 25% are singletons. This CDR3 has 14 amino acids. CDR1 is SGHRS, CDR2 YFSETQ, per germline. Trimming pared 4 bases from V and 3 bases from J, leaving 11 bases between. Treatment meaning: approximately 11-day PBMC culture with coronavirus spike peptide pools or control peptides (ViraFEST assay).

The sequenced material came from CD4+ T cells from blood, cultured in vitro. This clonotype originated in a human donor who had recovered from COVID-19. V gene TRBV5-1 combines with J gene TRBJ1-5; D gene uncertain. The CDR3 is CASSVDGSNQPQHF. CDR3 DNA: TGCGCCAGCAGCGTGGACGGGTCCAATCAGCCCCAGCATTTT.